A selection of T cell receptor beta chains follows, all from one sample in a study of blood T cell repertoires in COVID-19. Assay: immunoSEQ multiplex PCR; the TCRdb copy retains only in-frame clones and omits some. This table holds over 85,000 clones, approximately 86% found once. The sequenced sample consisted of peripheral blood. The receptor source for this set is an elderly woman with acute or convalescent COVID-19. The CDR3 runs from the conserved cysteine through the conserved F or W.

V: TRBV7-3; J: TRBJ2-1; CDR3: CASSPQGSNYNEQFF
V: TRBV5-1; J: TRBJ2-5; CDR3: CASSPGGAFEETQYF
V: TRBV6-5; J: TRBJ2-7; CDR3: CASLQGNYEQYF
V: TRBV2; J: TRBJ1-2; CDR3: CASTPQWGQGAGGYTF
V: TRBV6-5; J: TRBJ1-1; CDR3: CASRRQLGETEAFF
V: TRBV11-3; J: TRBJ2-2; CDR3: CASSTNTGELFF
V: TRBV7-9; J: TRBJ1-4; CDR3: CASSSFGRTGGEKLFF
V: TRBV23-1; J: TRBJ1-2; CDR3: CASSQFSRTETNYGYTF
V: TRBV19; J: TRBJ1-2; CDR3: CASSTSSGGNYGYTF
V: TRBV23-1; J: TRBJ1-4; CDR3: CDSTRGHQNRVLDEKLFF
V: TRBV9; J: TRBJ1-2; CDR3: CASSVGSGGGLGYTF
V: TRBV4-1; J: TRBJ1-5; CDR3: CASSQQGNNQPQHF
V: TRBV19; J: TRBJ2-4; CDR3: CASSIDRGNIQYF
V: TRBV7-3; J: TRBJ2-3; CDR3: CASSLEGELPDTQYF
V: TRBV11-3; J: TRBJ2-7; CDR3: CASGQGAFYEQYF
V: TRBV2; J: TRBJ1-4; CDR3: CASTKGGVYEKLFF
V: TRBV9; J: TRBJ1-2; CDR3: CASSAGQGAHYGYTF
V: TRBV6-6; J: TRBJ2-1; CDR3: CASSGTGVYNEQFF
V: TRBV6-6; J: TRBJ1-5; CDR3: CASSSDRVGNQPQHF
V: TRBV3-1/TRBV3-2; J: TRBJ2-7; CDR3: CASSHGRRPYEQYF
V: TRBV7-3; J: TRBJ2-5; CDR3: CASSLIGAAGETQYF
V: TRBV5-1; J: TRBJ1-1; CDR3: CASSLAGGYTEAFF
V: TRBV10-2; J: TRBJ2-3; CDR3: CASSGSGGTTDTQYF
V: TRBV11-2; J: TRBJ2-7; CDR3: CASSSRTGVYEQYF
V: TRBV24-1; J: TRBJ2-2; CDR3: CATSGGTSSTGELFF
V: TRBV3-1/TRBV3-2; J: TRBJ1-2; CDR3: CASSHREQGDYGYTF
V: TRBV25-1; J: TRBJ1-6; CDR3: CASSSGQKNSPLHF